This note documents a single TCR beta chain sequence. Its antigen is still unknown. V was clipped by 2 bases and J by 1 base, with 15 bases between them. CDR3 length equals 17 residues. The V gene's germline CDR1 is MGHRA and CDR2 YSYEKL. This sample is drawn from a study of cytomegalovirus exposure and HLA in healthy donors. TCRdb's table, derived via immunoSEQ multiplex PCR, lists solely in-frame clones and lacks some. The sample lists around 240,000 clones, around 90% seen once, with 0.3% to 0.4% in the top ten. Study findings and constraints: Researchers catalogued some 160 TCR beta chains as cytomegalovirus-associated. Reports indicated that the classifier achieved high specificity and sensitivity in diagnosing cytomegalovirus status. Specificity for CMV antigens was confirmed in vitro for a few of the CMV-associated chains. The tendency of first-cohort TCR clusters to co-occur in the approximately 110 validation repertoires was identified by a subsequent analysis.

The clonotype originates from a woman between 18 and 29 years old in good health and CMV-seronegative. Sequencing was done on a sample of PBMCs. This chain connects TRBV4-1 to TRBJ2-4; tentative D call: TRBD1 (6 bases). This chain's CDR3 is CASSQSAGVIAKNIQYF. CDR3 bases: TGCGCCAGCAGCCAATCGGCAGGGGTTATTGCCAAAAACATTCAGTACTTC.